One and the same sample provided the 3 T cell receptor beta chains below, sequenced in a study of blood T cell repertoires in COVID-19 (dated by TCRdb to the early 2020s). Libraries were constructed by the immunoSEQ multiplex PCR assay. TCRdb took this table from immuneACCESS and kept in-frame rearrangements with V and J called. Such tables lack part of the clones; where checked against another copy, unresolved V genes explain under half of the gap, and the rest is unexplained. The sample yields tens of thousands of clones; 80% to 85% were counted once. The ten largest make up approximately 16% of the sample. Sequencing input: peripheral blood. All receptors derive from a woman of 80 years or more with active or convalescent COVID-19.

This chain links TRBV9 with TRBJ2-7, with D perhaps matching TRBD2 (5 bases). V was shortened by 2 bases and J by 6 bases, with 15 bases between the two germline ends. From germline, CDR1 is SGDLS and CDR2 YYNGEE. This CDR3 has 14 amino acids. The CDR3 nucleotides are TGTGCCAGCAGCGTTAGCGCGGTAGCGACCGAGCAGTACTTC. This codes for CASSVSAVATEQYF.

The CDR3 nucleotides are TGTGCCAGCAGCCAAGAAAGGGGGACCGAGCAGTACTTC. It codes for CASSQERGTEQYF. The chain couples TRBV14 to TRBJ2-7, with a weak D call TRBD1 (6 bases). Germline V gene data show CDR1 as SGHDN and CDR2 as FVKESK. The V gene lost 0 bases and the J gene lost 6 bases, with 9 bases spanning the gap. The CDR3 totals 13 residues.

This chain joins TRBV29-1 and TRBJ2-3; D may be TRBD1 (6 bases). V shed 3 bases and J shed 9 bases, with 16 bases lying between them. The CDR3 sequence is 13 residues long. Germline CDR1 reads SQVTM; CDR2 reads ANQGSEA. The DNA of the CDR3 is TGCAGCGTTGAGCTTCAGGGGCAAGGAACGCAGTATTTT. Translating gives CSVELQGQGTQYF.